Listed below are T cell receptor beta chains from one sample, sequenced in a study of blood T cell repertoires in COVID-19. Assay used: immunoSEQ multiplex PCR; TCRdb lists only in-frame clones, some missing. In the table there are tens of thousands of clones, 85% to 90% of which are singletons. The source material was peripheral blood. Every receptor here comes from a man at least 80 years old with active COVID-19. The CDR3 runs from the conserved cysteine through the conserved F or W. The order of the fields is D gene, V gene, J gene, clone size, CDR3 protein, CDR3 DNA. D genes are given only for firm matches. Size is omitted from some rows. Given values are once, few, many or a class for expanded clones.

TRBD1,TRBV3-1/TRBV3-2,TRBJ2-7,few,CASSQDDRAEQYF,TGTGCCAGCAGCCAGGATGACAGGGCAGAGCAGTACTTC
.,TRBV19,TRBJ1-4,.,CASSWQGIEKLFF,TGTGCCAGTAGTTGGCAGGGGATTGAAAAACTGTTTTTT
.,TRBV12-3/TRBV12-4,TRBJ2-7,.,CASSLLEGSEQYF,TGTGCCAGCAGTTTATTGGAGGGCTCCGAGCAGTACTTC
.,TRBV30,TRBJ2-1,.,CAWCQMYNEQFF,TGTGCCTGGTGCCAGATGTACAATGAGCAGTTCTTC
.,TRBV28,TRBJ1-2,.,CASSPHGRYGYTF,TGTGCCAGCAGTCCTCACGGGAGATATGGCTACACCTTC
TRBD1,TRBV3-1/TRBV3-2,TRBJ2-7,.,CASSLRDRVAEQYF,TGTGCCAGCAGCCTCCGGGACAGGGTTGCGGAGCAGTACTTC
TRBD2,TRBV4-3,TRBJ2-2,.,CASSQEGLAEMGGTGELFF,TGCGCCAGCAGCCAAGAGGGACTAGCGGAGATGGGGGGCACCGGGGAGCTGTTTTTT
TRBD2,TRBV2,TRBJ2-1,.,CASSVRTSASEQFF,TGTGCCAGCAGTGTAAGGACTAGCGCCTCCGAGCAGTTCTTC
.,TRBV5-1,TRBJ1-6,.,CASSLGQGQSPLHF,TGCGCCAGCAGCTTGGGGCAGGGCCAATCACCCCTCCACTTT
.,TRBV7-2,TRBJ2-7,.,CASSYQGRYEQYF,TGTGCCAGCAGCTACCAGGGGCGCTACGAGCAGTACTTC
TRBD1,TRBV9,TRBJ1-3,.,CASSLTGQGAGNTIYF,TGTGCCAGCAGCCTAACGGGACAGGGGGCTGGAAACACCATATATTTT
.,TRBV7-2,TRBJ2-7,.,CASSLAEGGRYEQYF,TGTGCCAGCAGCTTAGCGGAAGGGGGTCGGTACGAGCAGTACTTC
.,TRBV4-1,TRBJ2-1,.,CASSHQSRGSNNEQFF,TGCGCCAGCAGCCACCAAAGCCGAGGGTCGAACAATGAGCAGTTCTTC
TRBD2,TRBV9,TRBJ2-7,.,CASSVSSGTSYEQYF,TGTGCCAGCAGCGTTTCGAGCGGGACCTCCTACGAGCAGTACTTC
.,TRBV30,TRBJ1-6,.,CAWNGGSYSPLHF,TGTGCCTGGAACGGAGGTTCTTATTCACCCCTCCACTTT
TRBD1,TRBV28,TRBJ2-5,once,CASSLSTRDRGYIKETQYF,TGTGCCAGCAGTTTGTCAACCCGGGACAGGGGGTATATTAAAGAGACCCAGTACTTC
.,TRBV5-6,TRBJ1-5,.,CASSLSGPRGQPQHF,TGTGCCAGCAGCTTGTCAGGTCCGCGGGGTCAGCCCCAGCATTTT
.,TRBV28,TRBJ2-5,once,CASSFTGLGTQYF,TGTGCCAGCAGTTTTACAGGGCTTGGGACCCAGTACTTC
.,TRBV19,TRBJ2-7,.,CASSKTGLEQYF,TGTGCCAGTAGTAAAACAGGGCTGGAGCAGTACTTC
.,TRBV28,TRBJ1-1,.,CASSLLTGTEAFF,TGTGCCAGCAGTTTATTGACGGGGACTGAAGCTTTCTTT
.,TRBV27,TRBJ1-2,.,CASSRSGGRPANYGYTF,TGTGCCAGCTCTCGAAGCGGCGGCCGCCCTGCTAACTATGGCTACACCTTC
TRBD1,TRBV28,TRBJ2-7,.,CASSPVDRSSYEQYF,TGTGCCAGCAGCCCCGTGGACAGGTCCTCCTACGAGCAGTACTTC
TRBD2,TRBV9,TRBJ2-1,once,CASSSIPAGGFNEQFF,TGTGCCAGCAGCTCTATCCCAGCGGGGGGGTTCAATGAGCAGTTCTTC
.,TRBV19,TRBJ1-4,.,CASSRGPSRTLEKLFF,TGTGCCAGTAGTAGAGGCCCGAGCCGAACTTTAGAAAAACTGTTTTTT
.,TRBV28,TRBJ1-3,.,CASSLGQTGNTIYF,TGTGCCAGCAGTTTAGGGCAGACTGGAAACACCATATATTTT
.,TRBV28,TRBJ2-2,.,CASSLSRVPPLQLSAQRAAGELFF,TGTGCCAGCAGTTTGTCTCGGGTCCCACCCCTCCAACTAAGCGCCCAGCGGGCCGCGGGGGAGCTGTTTTTT
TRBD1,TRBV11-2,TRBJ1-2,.,CASSLPGTGLRYGYTF,TGTGCCAGCAGCCTCCCCGGGACAGGGCTCAGATATGGCTACACCTTC